This T cell receptor (beta chain) is drawn from a study of blood T cell repertoires in COVID-19. As for the study in general: Spain, Italy and the United States supplied samples that represented acute and convalescent COVID-19. The cDNA or gDNA used as material had been derived from T cells, B-cell-depleted T cells, or PBMCs.

Some clones are missing from TCRdb's copy, which holds only in-frame ones; the method was immunoSEQ multiplex PCR. The table has about 380,000 clones, more than 75% seen once. Assignment of participants to cohorts was predicated upon participant-reported clinical history. Among Cohort 3 donors, those recovered had two negative PCRs, clearance, or symptom resolution. Sequenced sample: PBMCs or T cells enriched from blood (not recorded which). This clonotype originated in a young woman who had recovered from COVID-19.

DNA of the CDR3: TGTGCCAGCAGCTTAGACCTATTCCGGGGTCGGAACAATGAGCAGTTCTTC. Encoded protein: CASSLDLFRGRNNEQFF. V is TRBV11-2 and J is TRBJ2-1; the D gene is possibly TRBD2 (5 bases). Germline V gene sequence: CDR1 SGHAT, CDR2 FQNNGV. V lost 0 bases and J lost 5, with 17 bases in between. There are 17 residues in the CDR3.